Reported below is one T cell receptor beta chain. Its antigen remains unidentified. Other DNA sequences in this specimen translate into the identical CDR3. V was cut by 3 bases and J by 4 bases, with 9 bases left in between. The CDR3 loop spans 13 amino acids. Germline V lookup: CDR1 MNHEY, CDR2 SMNVEV (reference sequence). The data are from a study of cytomegalovirus exposure and HLA in healthy donors. Overall study findings and caveats: TCR beta chains numbering under 200 were designated cytomegalovirus-associated. In vitro assays verified that three CMV-associated chains recognized CMV antigens specifically.

This table comes from immunoSEQ multiplex PCR, and its TCRdb copy is limited to in-frame clones, with some not included. The sample holds more than 300,000 clones, around 86% seen once. The chain couples TRBV27 to TRBJ1-2; D perhaps matches TRBD1 (6 bases). Sample: PBMCs. The receptor's source is a woman between 18 and 30 years old in good health and CMV-seronegative. The CDR3 DNA follows: TGTGCCAGCAGTTTTCGAGGGGGCTATGGCTACACCTTC. Encoded protein: CASSFRGGYGYTF.